Sequencing of this T cell receptor beta chain was carried out in a study of response to subunit inactivated influenza vaccine. TCRdb itself ran the RT-PCR reads through MiXCR, one entry per CDR3 protein. The table shows about 610,000 distinct CDR3 sequences, with 14% occurring only once. Study-level results: Seasonal influenza vaccination, on each occasion, was suggested by the authors to recruit few new T cells.

Deletions cut 1 base from V and 6 bases from J, with 7 bases between. This CDR3 contains 13 residues. Germline assignment: CDR1 MGHRA and CDR2 YSYEKL. Comments on this clonotype: No antigen is known for it.

The sample in question was PBMCs from blood, obtained 11 to 12 days after vaccination. The source is a man between 45 and 60 years old who received an inactivated influenza vaccine. The chain recombines TRBV4-1 with TRBJ1-5; D is ambiguous. The CDR3 sequence: CASSQVWVQPQHF. DNA for the CDR3: TGCGCCAGCAGCCAAGTATGGGTTCAGCCCCAGCATTTT.